The rows below give T cell receptor beta chains drawn from one sample of a study of memory CD8 T cells in hepatitis C reinfection. TCRdb's table, derived via immunoSEQ multiplex PCR, lists solely in-frame clones and lacks some. This sample carries tens of thousands of clones, roughly 87% of them seen once, and the ten largest clones take roughly 0.7%. The sequencing input was naive CD8+ T cells sorted from blood. These receptors originate from a young man with hepatitis C virus infection. CDR3s include the opening cysteine and the closing phenylalanine or tryptophan. A D gene is named only where the DNA matches it firmly. Where a row states a size, it is once, few, many or the class of an expanded clone; other rows omit it.

D: -
V: TRBV20-1
size: -
J: TRBJ1-2
DNA: TGCAGTACGTTGGGGGGCTATGGCTACACCTTC
CDR3: CSTLGGYGYTF

D: TRBD2
V: TRBV11-2
size: once
J: TRBJ2-3
DNA: TGTGCCAGCAGCGGGGGGCCGGGACTAGCGGGGGGGCCGGTAGATACGCAGTATTTT
CDR3: CASSGGPGLAGGPVDTQYF

D: TRBD2
V: TRBV7-8
size: once
J: TRBJ2-7
DNA: TGTGCCAGCAGCGACGGGACTAGGTCCTACGAGCAGTACTTC
CDR3: CASSDGTRSYEQYF

D: -
V: TRBV13
size: -
J: TRBJ1-1
DNA: TGTGCCAGCAGCTTAGGGGAGTGGACTGAAGCTTTCTTT
CDR3: CASSLGEWTEAFF

D: TRBD2
V: TRBV5-6
size: -
J: TRBJ2-3
DNA: TGTGCCAGCAGCTGGGGACTAGCGGGGCCCACAGATACGCAGTATTTT
CDR3: CASSWGLAGPTDTQYF

D: -
V: TRBV7-9
size: -
J: TRBJ2-7
DNA: TGTGCCAGCAGCTTAGTAGCCAGGGACGAGCAGTACTTC
CDR3: CASSLVARDEQYF

D: TRBD2
V: TRBV6-5
size: -
J: TRBJ2-7
DNA: TGTGCCAGCAGCTACAGCGGGAGCTCCTACGAGCAGTACTTC
CDR3: CASSYSGSSYEQYF

D: -
V: TRBV27
size: -
J: TRBJ2-2
DNA: TGTGCCAGCAGGCCTGGGGCAGGCGGGGAGCTGTTTTTT
CDR3: CASRPGAGGELFF

D: -
V: TRBV11-2
size: -
J: TRBJ2-5
DNA: TGTGCCAGCAGCTCCGTTTGGGAGGATCAAGAGACCCAGTACTTC
CDR3: CASSSVWEDQETQYF

D: TRBD2
V: TRBV5-4
size: -
J: TRBJ2-1
DNA: TGTGCCAGCAGCTTGACTAGCGGGGGGGCGGAGGAGCAGTTCTTC
CDR3: CASSLTSGGAEEQFF

D: TRBD2
V: TRBV27
size: once
J: TRBJ2-5
DNA: TGTGCCAGCAAAGGGACTAGCGGACATTTCCTAGAGACCCAGTACTTC
CDR3: CASKGTSGHFLETQYF

D: TRBD2
V: TRBV7-2
size: -
J: TRBJ2-1
DNA: TGTGCCACCCTGATCGTAGCAGGGACTAACTACAATGAGCAGTTCTTC
CDR3: CATLIVAGTNYNEQFF

D: -
V: TRBV18
size: -
J: TRBJ2-5
DNA: TGTGCCAGCTCACCCTCGGACAAATTCCAAGAGACCCAGTACTTC
CDR3: CASSPSDKFQETQYF

D: TRBD2
V: TRBV7-9
size: -
J: TRBJ2-7
DNA: TGTGCCAGCAGCTTGGAATTGGGGGGGGACTCCTACGAGCAGTACTTC
CDR3: CASSLELGGDSYEQYF

D: TRBD2
V: TRBV7-9
size: -
J: TRBJ2-1
DNA: TGTGCCAGCAGCTCGGCTAGCGGGAGTTACCACAATGAGCAGTTCTTC
CDR3: CASSSASGSYHNEQFF

D: -
V: TRBV7-9
size: -
J: TRBJ2-1
DNA: TGTGCCAGCAGCTTGCAGGTGGCTAGCTTGTACAATGAGCAGTTCTTC
CDR3: CASSLQVASLYNEQFF

D: TRBD1
V: TRBV7-9
size: -
J: TRBJ1-1
DNA: TGTGCCAGCAGCGGGGACAGGGGTTTTGAGAAGAACACTGAAGCTTTCTTT
CDR3: CASSGDRGFEKNTEAFF

D: -
V: TRBV19
size: -
J: TRBJ2-2
DNA: TGTGCCAGTAGTATAGGATCTCGAGGTTCCGGGGAGCTGTTTTTT
CDR3: CASSIGSRGSGELFF

D: -
V: TRBV2
size: few
J: TRBJ2-7
DNA: TGTGCCAGCCGGGACTCAGAGACCTACGAGCAGTACTTC
CDR3: CASRDSETYEQYF

D: -
V: TRBV27
size: -
J: TRBJ1-1
DNA: TGTGCCAGCCGAACCCTAGGAGGGGTGAACACTGAAGCTTTCTTT
CDR3: CASRTLGGVNTEAFF

D: TRBD2
V: TRBV11-2
size: -
J: TRBJ2-7
DNA: TGTGCCAGCAGCTGGCTAGCGGGTACCCAGGAGCCCGAGCAGTACTTC
CDR3: CASSWLAGTQEPEQYF

D: -
V: TRBV11-2
size: -
J: TRBJ2-7
DNA: TGTGCCAGCAGCTTAGGGGTTGCCAGGGTAAAAGACGAGCAGTACTTC
CDR3: CASSLGVARVKDEQYF

D: TRBD2
V: TRBV5-1
size: -
J: TRBJ2-1
DNA: TGCGCCAGCAGCTCCGGACTAGCGGGAGAGAATGAGCAGTTCTTC
CDR3: CASSSGLAGENEQFF

D: -
V: TRBV2
size: -
J: TRBJ1-3
DNA: TGTGCCAGGTCGACTGAAGATTCTGGAAACACCATATATTTT
CDR3: CARSTEDSGNTIYF

D: -
V: TRBV18
size: -
J: TRBJ2-3
DNA: TGTGCCAGCTCATATCCCGCGAGTTCCCTCGGCACAGATACGCAGTATTTT
CDR3: CASSYPASSLGTDTQYF

D: -
V: TRBV27
size: -
J: TRBJ1-5
DNA: TGTGCCTCCAGGGTTAGTATCGGCAATCAGCCCCAGCATTTT
CDR3: CASRVSIGNQPQHF

D: TRBD2
V: TRBV4-1
size: -
J: TRBJ2-1
DNA: TGCGCCAGCAGCCAAATCTTGGGGGGGATTGAGAATGAGCAGTTCTTC
CDR3: CASSQILGGIENEQFF

D: TRBD2
V: TRBV7-3
size: -
J: TRBJ2-5
DNA: TGTGCCAGCAGCAAAGGACTAGCGGGAGAGACCCAGTACTTC
CDR3: CASSKGLAGETQYF

D: -
V: TRBV6-5
size: -
J: TRBJ1-1
DNA: TGTGCCAGCAGAGATCAGGGTACTGAAGCTTTCTTT
CDR3: CASRDQGTEAFF